The 5 T cell receptor beta chains below were found in one sample sequenced in a study of T cell clones after liver transplantation. Sequencing was performed with immunoSEQ multiplex PCR; in TCRdb, only in-frame clones are kept and a portion is missing. The sample lists about 80,000 clones, roughly 82% occurring once. Source: CD4+ T cells from blood, taken just over 45 months after liver transplant. The receptors were sampled from a human patient who received a liver transplant. The graft donor may have contributed some T cells.

The count of this clone is one. The chain couples TRBV28 to TRBJ1-5; TRBD1 agrees at 10 bases. This CDR3 comprises 16 residues. Trimming cost V 3 bases and J 6 bases; bases outside gene matches: 8. Germline-derived CDR1 and CDR2 are MDHEN and SYDVKM. DNA of the CDR3: TGTGCCAGCAGTTTTCGACAGGGGGCAGTGGGTCAGCCCCAGCATTTT. This translates into CASSFRQGAVGQPQHF.

V and J are TRBV6-5 and TRBJ1-4, with TRBD1 as a possible D gene (5 bases). V was pared by 6 bases and J by 5 bases, with 13 bases between. Per germline, CDR1 MNHEY and CDR2 SVGAGI. The CDR3 sequence is 14 residues long. CDR3 region: CASRQGRNNEKLFF. CDR3 DNA sequence: TGTGCCAGCAGGCAGGGACGGAACAATGAAAAACTGTTTTTT.

The rearrangement uses TRBV5-4 and TRBJ1-2; D possibly corresponds to TRBD1 (6 bases). This CDR3 has 16 amino acids. V was cut by 1 base and J by 4 bases, with 17 bases left in between. Germline CDR1 and CDR2: SGHNT and YYREEE (reference sequence). The CDR3 region is CASSLPPDRFFYGYTF. DNA for the CDR3: TGTGCCAGCAGCTTGCCCCCGGACAGATTTTTCTATGGCTACACCTTC. Combining the CDR3 with reference TRBV5-4 and TRBJ1-2 gives the whole variable domain ETGVTQSPTHLIKTRGQQVTLRCSSQSGHNTVSWYQQALGQGPQFIFQYYREEENGRGNFPPRFSGLQFPNYSSELNVNALELDDSALYLCASSLPPDRFFYGYTFGSGTRLTVV.

This rearrangement joins TRBV10-1 to TRBJ2-7; no clear D gene. The CDR3 sequence is 14 residues long. The V gene lost 6 bases and the J gene lost 2 bases, with 14 bases spanning the gap. CDR1 and CDR2 (germline): WNHNN, SYGVQD (reference sequence). CDR3 region: CASRSSATPYEQYF. CDR3 coding DNA: TGCGCCAGCAGGTCCAGCGCTACCCCCTACGAGCAGTACTTC.

This clone was observed a handful of times. This chain uses TRBV6-1 with TRBJ2-7, with D possibly being TRBD2 (6 bases). Trimming stripped 7 bases from V and 1 base from J, with 11 bases between. Germline V gives CDR1 MNHNS, CDR2 SASEGT. This CDR3 is 13 amino acids long. This chain's CDR3 is CASMGTPSYEQYF. The CDR3 coding sequence is TGTGCCAGCATGGGGACTCCATCCTACGAGCAGTACTTC.